Listed below are T cell receptor beta chains from one sample, sequenced in a study of beta chain features in type 1 diabetes. Measured with immunoSEQ multiplex PCR; TCRdb has only the in-frame clones, and not every one. The top ten hold 1% of the sample, which has 300,000 to 350,000 clones, around 9.7% seen once. The sequencing sample was made of central memory CD4+ T cells from blood. These TCRs come from a man aged 25 to 45 with type 1 diabetes. The CDR3 runs from the conserved cysteine through the conserved F or W. The D gene is left open where the match is weak. Clone size, where shown, is once, few, many, or a class for clones that have expanded.

clone_size | j_call | d_call | v_call | cdr3_nt | cdr3_aa
few | TRBJ2-3 | TRBD2 | TRBV4-3 | TGCGCCAGCTCGCCGGGACTAGCGGGGGGGCTTCGGGTCACAGATACGCAGTATTTT | CASSPGLAGGLRVTDTQYF
few | TRBJ2-7 | - | TRBV7-2 | TGTGCCAGCACGGGCCCACGGGAAGCCCACGAGCAGTACTTC | CASTGPREAHEQYF
- | TRBJ2-1 | TRBD2 | TRBV7-9 | TGTGCCAGCAGCTTAACTAGCGGGGAGGGAAATGAGCAGTTCTTC | CASSLTSGEGNEQFF
- | TRBJ2-7 | TRBD2 | TRBV7-9 | TGTGCCAGCAGCTTAGGGGATAGCGGGGGCTACGAGCAGTACTTC | CASSLGDSGGYEQYF
few | TRBJ1-3 | TRBD1 | TRBV5-4 | TGTGCCAGCAGCTTATCCGGGACAGGGCCCGGAAACACCATATATTTT | CASSLSGTGPGNTIYF
- | TRBJ2-3 | - | TRBV6-1 | TGTGCCAGCAGGCCAAACTATGACTCAGATACGCAGTATTTT | CASRPNYDSDTQYF
many | TRBJ2-1 | - | TRBV14 | TGTGCCAGCAGTCAGGTATATGAGCAGTTCTTC | CASSQVYEQFF
few | TRBJ1-5 | - | TRBV19 | TGTGCCAGTAGTATATCCAGGGCCTATAGCAATCAGCCCCAGCATTTT | CASSISRAYSNQPQHF
many | TRBJ2-1 | - | TRBV2 | TGTGCCAGCAGTGAAGCTGGCTACAATGAGCAGTTCTTC | CASSEAGYNEQFF
- | TRBJ1-2 | - | TRBV28 | TGTGCCAGCAGTCCTTCTCGCCCACCGTATGGGAGCTATGGCTACACCTTC | CASSPSRPPYGSYGYTF
few | TRBJ2-5 | - | TRBV14 | TGTGCCAGCAGCCAAAATATAGACCTTGCGGTAAACTTC | CASSQNIDLAVNF
many | TRBJ2-3 | - | TRBV7-2 | TGTGCCAGCAGCTCATCCGGGACCAATTTCGGCACAGATACGCAGTATTTT | CASSSSGTNFGTDTQYF
few | TRBJ2-3 | TRBD2 | TRBV19 | TGTGCCAGTAGTATAGCGGGAGGGGCAGATACGCAGTATTTT | CASSIAGGADTQYF
- | TRBJ2-7 | TRBD2 | TRBV29-1 | TGCAGCGTTAGCGGGAACTCCTACGAGCAGTACTTC | CSVSGNSYEQYF
- | TRBJ2-1 | TRBD2 | TRBV5-1 | TGCGCCAGCAGCCCTTCGACTAGCGGGGGTTACAATGAGCAGTTCTTC | CASSPSTSGGYNEQFF
few | TRBJ1-4 | - | TRBV2 | TGTGCCAGCAGTGGTAGCGGGAGAAAACTGTTTTTT | CASSGSGRKLFF
few | TRBJ1-6 | - | TRBV6-5 | TGTGCCAGCAGCCTCATAGAAGGACCCCTCCACTTT | CASSLIEGPLHF
many | TRBJ2-3 | - | TRBV6-5 | TGTGCCAGCACTTCGTCATCCCTGGCAGATACGCAGTATTTT | CASTSSSLADTQYF
- | TRBJ1-5 | TRBD1 | TRBV15 | TGTGCCACCAGCAGGGGACAGGGACCGGGACAGCCCCAGCATTTT | CATSRGQGPGQPQHF
many | TRBJ1-5 | - | TRBV28 | TGTGCCAGCAGCATGAGAATTCAGCCCCAGCATTTT | CASSMRIQPQHF
- | TRBJ1-1 | TRBD1 | TRBV7-8 | TGTGCCAGCAGCCCCCGGACAGGGCGGGACACTGAAGCTTTCTTT | CASSPRTGRDTEAFF
- | TRBJ2-1 | - | TRBV27 | TGTGCCAGCAGTCTCGGGGTCCAGATGCGCCATGAGCAGTTCTTC | CASSLGVQMRHEQFF
- | TRBJ2-6 | TRBD1 | TRBV6-5 | TGTGCCAGCAGTTACGGACAGGTCCGGACCAACGTCCTGACTTTC | CASSYGQVRTNVLTF
- | TRBJ1-2 | - | TRBV2 | TGTGCCAGCAGTCCCCCGTCGATGCGTAACTATGGCTACACCTTC | CASSPPSMRNYGYTF
- | TRBJ1-6 | - | TRBV2 | TGTGCCAGCAGTGATCTTACCTATAATTCACCCCTCCACTTT | CASSDLTYNSPLHF
many | TRBJ1-5 | - | TRBV4-3 | TGCGCCAGCAGCCAAGGCGGGAGGAATCAGCCCCAGCATTTT | CASSQGGRNQPQHF
few | TRBJ2-4 | TRBD1 | TRBV5-6 | TGTGCCAGCAGCTCAAAGGGACAGGGGAACATTCAGTACTTC | CASSSKGQGNIQYF
- | TRBJ2-7 | - | TRBV28 | TGTGCCACCTGGGACGGCTACGAGCAGTACTTC | CATWDGYEQYF
- | TRBJ2-5 | TRBD2 | TRBV7-2 | TGTGCCAGCAGCTTAGTGAGCGGGGCGGATCAAGAGACCCAGTACTTC | CASSLVSGADQETQYF
- | TRBJ1-2 | - | TRBV7-2 | TGTGCCAGCAGCTTTTCGCGGGACCGCAGAAGGGCTGGCTACACCTTC | CASSFSRDRRRAGYTF
- | TRBJ1-5 | - | TRBV6-6 | TGTGCCAGCATCCGCGGGGAGGCTCAGCCCCAGCATTTT | CASIRGEAQPQHF
few | TRBJ1-5 | - | TRBV18 | TGTGCCAGCTCCCTTGGGAGGGGCATCGATCAGCCCCAGCATTTT | CASSLGRGIDQPQHF
few | TRBJ1-6 | - | TRBV18 | TGTGCCAGCTCACCGGTAGGGAGAGATTCACCCCTCCACTTT | CASSPVGRDSPLHF
- | TRBJ2-7 | - | TRBV18 | TGTGCCAGCTCACCAGAACGGCACGAGCAGTACTTC | CASSPERHEQYF
- | TRBJ2-7 | - | TRBV7-2 | TGTGCCAGCAGCTTAGAATACGAGCAGTACTTC | CASSLEYEQYF
many | TRBJ1-5 | - | TRBV19 | TGTGCCAGTAGTTATCCCAGGGGCCGAAGCCCCCAGCATTTT | CASSYPRGRSPQHF
- | TRBJ2-5 | TRBD1 | TRBV29-1 | TGCAGCGCTATGGGACAGGGGGCGAGAGAGACCCAGTACTTC | CSAMGQGARETQYF
few | TRBJ2-7 | TRBD1 | TRBV18 | TGTGCCAGCTCACCACCGGGACAGGGAGGAGGGACTTCCGAGCAGTACTTC | CASSPPGQGGGTSEQYF
- | TRBJ1-6 | TRBD1 | TRBV10-3 | TGTGCCATAACAGGGGAAGGCAATTCACCCCTCCACTTT | CAITGEGNSPLHF
few | TRBJ1-1 | - | TRBV9 | TGTGCCAGCAGCGTAGAGGTGAACACTGAAGCTTTCTTT | CASSVEVNTEAFF
few | TRBJ2-7 | - | TRBV30 | TGTGCCTGGAGTGCATCCACAGGGACCGAGCAGTACTTC | CAWSASTGTEQYF